This T cell receptor beta chain appears in the sequencing data of a study of glioma-infiltrating T cells. Study-wide points: Non-neoplastic patients had below-expected tissue-blood divergence, while all gliomas exceeded expectation. Only very few CDR3 sequences appeared in both tissue and blood.

V gave up 5 bases and J gave up 6 bases; unmatched junction bases: 10. The CDR3 has 15 amino acids. Germline CDR1 reads MNHNS; CDR2 reads SASEGT. This clonotype was counted at least ten times. Its antigen remains unidentified. Amplification of TCR alpha and beta CDR3 regions from RNA used iRepertoire nested multiplex PCR. TCRdb re-analysed the multiplex PCR reads in MiXCR, keeping a single row per CDR3 protein. Of about 12,000 distinct CDR3 sequences listed, more than 20% are singletons. The TCR originated in a human donor with low-grade glioma or glioblastoma, undergoing nonglioma brain surgery, or in good health (not recorded which). The sample comprised glioma tissue, nonneoplastic brain tissue, or PBMCs (not recorded which). The gene calls are TRBV6-1 and TRBJ2-1, with 7 bases matching TRBD2. The DNA of the CDR3 is TGTGCCAGCAGTCGGCCCTCTACGGGGGGCAATGAGCAGTTCTTC. Protein sequence: CASSRPSTGGNEQFF.